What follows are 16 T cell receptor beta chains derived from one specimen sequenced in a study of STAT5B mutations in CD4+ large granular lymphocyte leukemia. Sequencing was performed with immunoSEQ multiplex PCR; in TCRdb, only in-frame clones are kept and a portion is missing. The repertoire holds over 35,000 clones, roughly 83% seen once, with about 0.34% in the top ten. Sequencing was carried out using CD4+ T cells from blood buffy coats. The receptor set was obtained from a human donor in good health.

CDR3 residues: CAWSRMGGFYEQFF. The CDR3 bases are TGTGCCTGGAGTCGTATGGGAGGCTTCTATGAGCAGTTCTTC. V usage is TRBV30 and J usage is TRBJ2-1; D is possibly TRBD2 (6 bases). V lost 2 bases to trimming and J lost 8 bases, with 16 bases between them. CDR1 and CDR2 from the germline V gene are GTSNPN and SVGIG (reference sequence). The CDR3 is 14 amino acids.

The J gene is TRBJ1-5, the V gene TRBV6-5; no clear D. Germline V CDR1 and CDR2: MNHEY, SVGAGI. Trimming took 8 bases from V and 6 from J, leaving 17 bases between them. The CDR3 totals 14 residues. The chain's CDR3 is CASSIREKSQPQHF. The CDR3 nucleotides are TGTGCCAGCTCGATTAGGGAGAAGAGTCAGCCCCAGCATTTT.

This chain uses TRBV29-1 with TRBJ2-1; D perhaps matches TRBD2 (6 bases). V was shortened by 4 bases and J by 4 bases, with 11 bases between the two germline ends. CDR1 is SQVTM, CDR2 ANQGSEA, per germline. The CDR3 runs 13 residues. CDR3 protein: CSVATSNYNEQFF. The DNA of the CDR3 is TGCAGCGTTGCCACTAGCAATTACAATGAGCAGTTCTTC.

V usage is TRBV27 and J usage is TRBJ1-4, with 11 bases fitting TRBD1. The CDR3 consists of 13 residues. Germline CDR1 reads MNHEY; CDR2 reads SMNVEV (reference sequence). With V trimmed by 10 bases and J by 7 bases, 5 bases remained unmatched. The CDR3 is CAIGQGALEKLFF. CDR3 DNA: TGTGCCATTGGACAGGGGGCTCTTGAAAAACTGTTTTTT.

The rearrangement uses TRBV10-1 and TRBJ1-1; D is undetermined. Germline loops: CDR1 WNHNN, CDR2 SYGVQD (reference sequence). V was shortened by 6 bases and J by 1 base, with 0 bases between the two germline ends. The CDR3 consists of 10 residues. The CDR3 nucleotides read TGCGCCAGCAGGAACACTGAAGCTTTCTTT. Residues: CASRNTEAFF.

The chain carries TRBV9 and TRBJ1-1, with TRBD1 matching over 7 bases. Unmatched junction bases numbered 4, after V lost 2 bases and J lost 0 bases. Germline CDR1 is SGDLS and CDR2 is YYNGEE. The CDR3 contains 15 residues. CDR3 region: CASSVSGTVNTEAFF. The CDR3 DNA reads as TGTGCCAGCAGCGTTTCCGGGACAGTGAACACTGAAGCTTTCTTT. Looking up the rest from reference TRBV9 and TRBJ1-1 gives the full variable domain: DSGVTQTPKHLITATGQRVTLRCSPRSGDLSVYWYQQSLDQGLQFLIQYYNGEERAKGNILERFSAQQFPDLHSELNLSSLELGDSALYFCASSVSGTVNTEAFFGQGTRLTVV.

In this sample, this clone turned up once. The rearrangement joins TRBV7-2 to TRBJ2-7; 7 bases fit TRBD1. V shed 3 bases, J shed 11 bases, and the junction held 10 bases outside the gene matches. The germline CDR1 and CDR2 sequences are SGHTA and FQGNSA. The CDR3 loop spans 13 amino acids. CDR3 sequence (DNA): TGTGCCAGCAGCTTTTCGCCCCTGACAGGGAAGTACTTC. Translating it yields CASSFSPLTGKYF.

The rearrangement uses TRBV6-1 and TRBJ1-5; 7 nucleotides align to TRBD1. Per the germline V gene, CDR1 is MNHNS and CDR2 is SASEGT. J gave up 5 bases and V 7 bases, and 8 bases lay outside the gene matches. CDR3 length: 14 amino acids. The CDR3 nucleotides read TGTGCCAGCACTCTCGGGACAGCCTATCAGCCCCAGCATTTT. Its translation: CASTLGTAYQPQHF.

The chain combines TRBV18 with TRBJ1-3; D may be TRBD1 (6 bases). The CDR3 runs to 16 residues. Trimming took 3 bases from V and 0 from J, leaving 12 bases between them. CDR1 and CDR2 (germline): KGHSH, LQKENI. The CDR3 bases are TGTGCCAGCTCACCGACAGGCGACGTCTCTGGAAACACCATATATTTT. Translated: CASSPTGDVSGNTIYF.

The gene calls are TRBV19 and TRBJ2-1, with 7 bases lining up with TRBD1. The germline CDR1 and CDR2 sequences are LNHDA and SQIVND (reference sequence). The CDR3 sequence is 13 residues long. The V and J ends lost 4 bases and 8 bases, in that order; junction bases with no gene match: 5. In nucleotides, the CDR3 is TGTGCCAGTAGTACAGACAGGGCCCATGAGCAGTTCTTC. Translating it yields CASSTDRAHEQFF.

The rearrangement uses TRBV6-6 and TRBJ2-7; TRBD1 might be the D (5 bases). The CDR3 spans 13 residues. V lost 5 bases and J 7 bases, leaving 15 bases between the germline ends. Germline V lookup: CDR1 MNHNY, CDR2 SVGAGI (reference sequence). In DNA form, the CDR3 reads TGTGCCAGCAGTGGTGGGGCGGACGGGGAGCAGTACTTC. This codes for CASSGGADGEQYF.

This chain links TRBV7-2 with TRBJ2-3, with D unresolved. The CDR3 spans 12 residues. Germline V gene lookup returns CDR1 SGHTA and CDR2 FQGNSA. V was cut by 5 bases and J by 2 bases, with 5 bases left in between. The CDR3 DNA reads TGTGCCAGCAGCCCCACCACAGATACGCAGTATTTT. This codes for CASSPTTDTQYF. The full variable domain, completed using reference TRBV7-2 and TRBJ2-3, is GAGVSQSPSNKVTEKGKDVELRCDPISGHTALYWYRQSLGQGLEFLIYFQGNSAPDKSGLPSDRFSAERTGGSVSTLTIQRTQQEDSAVYLCASSPTTDTQYFGPGTRLTVL.

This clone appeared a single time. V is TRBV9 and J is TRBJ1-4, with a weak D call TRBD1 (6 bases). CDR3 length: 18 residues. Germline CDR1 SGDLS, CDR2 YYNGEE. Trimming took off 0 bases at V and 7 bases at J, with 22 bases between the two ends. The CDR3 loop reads CASSVATGAPLHSEKLFF. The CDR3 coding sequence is TGTGCCAGCAGCGTAGCTACGGGGGCGCCCCTCCATAGTGAAAAACTGTTTTTT.

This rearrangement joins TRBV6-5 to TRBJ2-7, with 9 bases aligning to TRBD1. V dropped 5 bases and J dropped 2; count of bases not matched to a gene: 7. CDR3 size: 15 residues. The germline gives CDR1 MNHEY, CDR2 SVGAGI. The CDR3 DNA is TGTGCCAGCAGTACCCGACAGGGGGGTACCTACGAGCAGTACTTC. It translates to CASSTRQGGTYEQYF.

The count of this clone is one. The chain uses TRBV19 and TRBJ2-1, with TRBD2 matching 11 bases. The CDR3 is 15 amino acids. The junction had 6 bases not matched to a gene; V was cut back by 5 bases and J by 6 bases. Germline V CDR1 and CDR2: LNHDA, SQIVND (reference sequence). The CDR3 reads CASSFSSGRANEQFF. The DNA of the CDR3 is TGTGCCAGTAGTTTCAGTAGCGGGAGGGCCAATGAGCAGTTCTTC.

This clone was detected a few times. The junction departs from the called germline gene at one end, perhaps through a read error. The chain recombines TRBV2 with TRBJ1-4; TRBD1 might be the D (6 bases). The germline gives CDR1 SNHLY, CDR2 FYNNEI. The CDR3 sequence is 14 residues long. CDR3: CASSRGDIASPFSF. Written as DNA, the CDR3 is TGTGCCAGCAGTAGGGGGGACATCGCTTCCCCATTTTCGTTT.